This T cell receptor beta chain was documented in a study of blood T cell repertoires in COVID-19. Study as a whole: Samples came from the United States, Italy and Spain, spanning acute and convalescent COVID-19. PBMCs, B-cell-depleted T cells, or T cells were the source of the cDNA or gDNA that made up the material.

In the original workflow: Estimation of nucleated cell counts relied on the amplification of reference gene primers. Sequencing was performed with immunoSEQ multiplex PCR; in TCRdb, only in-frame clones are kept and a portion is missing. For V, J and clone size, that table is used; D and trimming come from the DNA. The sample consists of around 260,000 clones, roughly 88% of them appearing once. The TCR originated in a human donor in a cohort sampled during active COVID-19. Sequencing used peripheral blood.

CDR3 region: CASSPGTAASNYGYTF. The DNA for the CDR3 is TGCGCCAGCAGCCCCGGGACAGCCGCTAGTAACTATGGCTACACCTTC. The chain has TRBV5-1 and TRBJ1-2, with 7 bases fitting TRBD1. CDR3 length equals 16 residues. Trimming removed 4 bases from V and 1 base from J; junction bases left unmatched: 10. Germline V gives CDR1 SGHRS, CDR2 YFSETQ.